These 28 T cell receptor beta chains originate from one sample sequenced in a study of CXCR3-negative and CXCR3-positive naive CD8 T cells. 5' RACE that incorporated UMI labels was used to prepare the TRB cDNA libraries. From the 5' RACE reads, TCRdb lists one entry per CDR3 protein and no DNA. The record lists 130,000 or so distinct CDR3 sequences, of which the ten most abundant hold 0.29%. Sequenced: naive CXCR3- CD8+ T cells from blood. Subset in this sample: CD45RO-CCR7+CD27+CD95- naive CD8+ T cells lacking CXCR3 (TNR3-). These receptors were taken from a human donor in good health. Some clones in this sample may be carry-over from other donors' samples.

This chain links TRBV6-1 with TRBJ2-7; the TRBD1 assignment by TCRdb is unverifiable without DNA. CDR1 and CDR2 (germline): MNHNS, SASEGT. This CDR3 is 12 amino acids long. CDR3 amino acids: CASSGVQGEQYF.

The chain has TRBV7-6 and TRBJ2-2; TCRdb indicates TRBD2, and absent DNA this call remains unverified. CDR3 length: 17 amino acids. The V gene's germline CDR1 is SGHVS and CDR2 FNYEAQ. CDR3 amino acids: CASSLGSLLPNTGELFF.

The V call is TRBV29-1, the J call TRBJ2-6; TCRdb outputs TRBD1, but without DNA this stays unchecked. This CDR3 region has 18 residues. CDR1 is SQVTM and CDR2 is ANQGSEA in the germline V gene. Here the CDR3 reads CSVVEAGAPLSGANVLTF.

V usage is TRBV6-6 and J usage is TRBJ2-7; TCRdb outputs TRBD1, but without DNA this stays unchecked. The CDR3 spans 14 residues. Germline CDR1 reads MNHNY; CDR2 reads SVGAGI (reference sequence). CDR3 residues: CASSQGRNSYEQYF.

The V and J genes are TRBV29-1 and TRBJ1-5; absent DNA, TCRdb's TRBD1 call cannot be checked. There are 12 residues in the CDR3. In germline, CDR1 is SQVTM, CDR2 ANQGSEA. CDR3 loop: CTRPGGVWPQHF. Full variable domain (outside the CDR3, taken from reference TRBV29-1 and TRBJ1-5): SAVISQKPSRDICQRGTSLTIQCQVDSQVTMMFWYRQQPGQSLTLIATANQGSEATYESGFVIDKFPISRPNLTFSTLTVSNMSPEDSSIYLCTRPGGVWPQHFGDGTRLSIL.

This sequence joins TRBV10-2 and TRBJ2-1; TCRdb lists TRBD2, though no DNA is available to test this call. From germline, CDR1 is WSHSY and CDR2 SAAADI. The CDR3 is 16 residues long. This chain's CDR3 is CASRTSGKGRYNEQFF.

The chain recombines TRBV3-1 with TRBJ2-2; no DNA is available, so the TRBD2 call from TCRdb remains unchecked. The CDR3 length is 17 residues. CDR1 is LGHDT, CDR2 YNNKEL, per germline (reference sequence). CDR3 protein: CASSQAFSRGGTGELFF.

J is TRBJ2-7 and V is TRBV29-1. This CDR3 is built from 11 residues. Looked up from germline, CDR1 is SQVTM and CDR2 is ANQGSEA. CDR3 sequence: CSVEDIYEQYF.

CDR3 protein: CSVEGSKGDYEQYF. The chain combines TRBV29-1 with TRBJ2-7; TCRdb calls TRBD1, which cannot be checked without DNA. The CDR3 sequence is 14 residues long. CDR1 and CDR2 (germline): SQVTM, ANQGSEA.

This chain connects TRBV9 to TRBJ2-7; the D call from TCRdb, TRBD1, cannot be confirmed without DNA. The CDR3 has 15 residues. Germline loops: CDR1 SGDLS, CDR2 YYNGEE. CDR3 region: CARSPFRGLTYEQYF.

The gene calls are TRBV7-2 and TRBJ1-3; TCRdb gives TRBD1 as the D gene, but with no DNA this cannot be confirmed. This CDR3 region has 17 residues. Germline-derived CDR1 and CDR2 are SGHTA and FQGNSA. The chain's CDR3 is CASSSMGGTSSGNTIYF.

The rearrangement uses TRBV30 and TRBJ2-3; TCRdb reports TRBD2, a call that lacks DNA to check it against. The V gene's germline CDR1 is GTSNPN and CDR2 SVGIG (reference sequence). CDR3 length equals 12 residues. CDR3 protein: CAWIAGGDTQYF.

V and J are TRBV4-1 and TRBJ2-5; without DNA, the TCRdb call of TRBD2 cannot be checked. CDR3 size: 15 residues. Germline CDR1 is MGHRA and CDR2 is YSYEKL. CDR3 sequence: CASSLLAGGEETQYF.

CDR3 in amino acids: CSARVLGSPYNEQFF. This chain joins TRBV20-1 and TRBJ2-1. Germline-derived CDR1 and CDR2 are DFQATT and SNEGSKA (reference sequence). The CDR3 has 15 residues.

The V call is TRBV4-1, the J call TRBJ2-2. Germline-derived CDR1 and CDR2 are MGHRA and YSYEKL. The CDR3 extends over 15 amino acids. The CDR3 sequence is CASSQAVGYTGELFF.

The CDR3 loop is CASSFTAGDGYTF. V gene TRBV12-3 or TRBV12-4 combines with J gene TRBJ1-2; the D gene TCRdb calls, TRBD1, cannot be checked with no DNA. The CDR3 is 13 amino acids.

The chain combines TRBV6-5 with TRBJ1-1; with no DNA, the TCRdb D assignment of TRBD1 cannot be verified. From germline, CDR1 is MNHEY and CDR2 SVGAGI. The CDR3 contains 17 residues. The CDR3 spells CASSYSGTGGAGTEAFF.

The CDR3 loop is CASSSHFEPGAFGNGYTF. This chain links TRBV5-4 with TRBJ1-2; lacking DNA, the TRBD1 call made by TCRdb goes unchecked. Germline assignment: CDR1 SGHNT and CDR2 YYREEE (reference sequence). The CDR3 loop spans 18 amino acids. Filled out from reference TRBV5-4 and TRBJ1-2, the complete variable domain reads ETGVTQSPTHLIKTRGQQVTLRCSSQSGHNTVSWYQQALGQGPQFIFQYYREEENGRGNFPPRFSGLQFPNYSSELNVNALELDDSALYLCASSSHFEPGAFGNGYTFGSGTRLTVV.

The chain is built from TRBV3-1 and TRBJ2-3; as DNA is missing, the TRBD1 call by TCRdb cannot be tested. Germline CDR1 LGHDT, CDR2 YNNKEL (reference sequence). The CDR3 is 15 residues long. The CDR3 spells CASSQGTGRADTQYF.

The V call is TRBV12-3 or TRBV12-4, the J call TRBJ2-3; TCRdb's D call, TRBD1, is unchecked because there is no DNA. The CDR3 has 15 amino acids. CDR3 protein: CASSLLGGSTDTQYF.

The CDR3 loop is CASSHPTGTGNTGELFF. This rearrangement joins TRBV5-5 to TRBJ2-2; lacking DNA, the TRBD1 call made by TCRdb goes unchecked. The germline V gene encodes CDR1 SGHKS and CDR2 YYEKEE (reference sequence). The CDR3 is 17 residues long.

This chain connects TRBV4-1 to TRBJ1-6; lacking DNA, the TRBD1 call made by TCRdb goes unchecked. This CDR3 region has 15 residues. Germline lookup yields CDR1 MGHRA and CDR2 YSYEKL. The CDR3 protein is CASSQTTGGNSPLHF.

The rearrangement uses TRBV7-9 and TRBJ1-5. In germline, CDR1 is SEHNR, CDR2 FQNEAQ (reference sequence). The CDR3 has 16 residues. The CDR3 region is CASSLAGGLRNQPQHF.

The V and J genes are TRBV20-1 and TRBJ2-7; TCRdb names TRBD1, which stays unverified in the absence of DNA. CDR1 and CDR2 from the germline V gene are DFQATT and SNEGSKA (reference sequence). The CDR3 has 13 amino acids. The CDR3: CSQRGRGSYEQYF.

The V and J genes are TRBV29-1 and TRBJ2-7; without DNA, the TCRdb call of TRBD1 cannot be checked. Germline V gene lookup returns CDR1 SQVTM and CDR2 ANQGSEA. CDR3 length equals 12 residues. CDR3 protein: CSVETGEYEQYF.

The rearrangement uses TRBV19 and TRBJ2-1; the TRBD1 assignment by TCRdb is unverifiable without DNA. CDR1 is LNHDA and CDR2 is SQIVND in the germline V gene (reference sequence). The CDR3 is 15 amino acids. The CDR3 protein is CASSIGGGGLNEQFF.

The chain couples TRBV4-1 to TRBJ2-7; TCRdb indicates TRBD2, and absent DNA this call remains unverified. Per the germline V gene, CDR1 is MGHRA and CDR2 is YSYEKL. CDR3 length equals 16 residues. The CDR3: CASSQAGLSASYEQYF.

J is TRBJ2-7 and V is TRBV4-1. CDR3 length equals 15 residues. Germline V gene lookup returns CDR1 MGHRA and CDR2 YSYEKL. CDR3 loop: CASSQEGSRSYEQYF.